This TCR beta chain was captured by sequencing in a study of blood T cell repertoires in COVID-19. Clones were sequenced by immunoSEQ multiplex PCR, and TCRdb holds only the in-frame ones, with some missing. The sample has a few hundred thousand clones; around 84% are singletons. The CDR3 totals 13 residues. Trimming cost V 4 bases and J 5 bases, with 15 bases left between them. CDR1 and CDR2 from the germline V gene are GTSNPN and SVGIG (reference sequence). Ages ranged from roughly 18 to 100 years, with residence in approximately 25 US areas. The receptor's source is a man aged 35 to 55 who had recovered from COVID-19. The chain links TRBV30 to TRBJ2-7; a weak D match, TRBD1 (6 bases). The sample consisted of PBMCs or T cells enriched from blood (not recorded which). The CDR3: CAWTGQGSHEQYF. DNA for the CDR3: TGTGCCTGGACGGGCCAGGGGTCCCACGAGCAGTACTTC.